These 10 T cell receptor beta chains share one sample of origin, sequenced in a study of T cell responses to AZD1222 COVID-19 vaccine. The protocol was immunoSEQ multiplex PCR, while the TCRdb copy is restricted to in-frame clones and leaves out a portion. This table has about 120,000 clones, 80% to 90% appearing once. The sequences come from peripheral blood, collected 28 days after the second AZD1222 dose. The receptors were sampled from an adult who received the AZD1222 COVID-19 vaccine.

This clone has just one count. The rearrangement links TRBV7-9 to TRBJ2-5; D possibly corresponds to TRBD1 (5 bases). The CDR3 loop spans 16 amino acids. Germline V lookup: CDR1 SEHNR, CDR2 FQNEAQ (reference sequence). V was pared by 5 bases and J by 1 base, with 17 bases between. DNA of the CDR3: TGTGCCAGCAGCGTGGGCTCAAAAGGGGCCCAAGAGACCCAGTACTTC. Residues: CASSVGSKGAQETQYF.

The rearrangement joins TRBV5-4 to TRBJ1-3; D gene unclear. CDR1 SGHNT and CDR2 YYREEE come from the germline V gene (reference sequence). The CDR3 has 13 amino acids. The ends were cut back, 0 bases at V and 6 bases at J, with 7 bases in the middle. The CDR3 here is CASSLEAANTIYF. The CDR3 region has the DNA TGTGCCAGCAGCTTGGAGGCGGCAAACACCATATATTTT.

This clone turned up a few times. This chain connects TRBV10-2 to TRBJ2-3; 10 bases line up with TRBD1. The germline V gene has CDR1 WSHSY and CDR2 SAAADI. The V and J ends lost 9 bases and 5 bases, in that order; junction bases with no gene match: 5. The CDR3 spans 13 residues. The CDR3: CASRQGAGDTQYF. The CDR3 DNA follows: TGCGCCAGTAGACAGGGGGCGGGAGATACGCAGTATTTT.

CDR3: CASVLSRGGLSTDTQYF. CDR3 coding DNA: TGTGCCAGCGTACTATCCAGGGGGGGCCTTAGCACAGATACGCAGTATTTT. The chain combines TRBV27 with TRBJ2-3, with D perhaps assigned TRBD1 or TRBD2 (7 bases each). This CDR3 spans 17 amino acids. CDR1 is MNHEY, CDR2 SMNVEV, per germline (reference sequence). Deletions cut 8 bases from V and 0 bases from J, with 21 bases between.

A single count supports this clone. The chain employs TRBV2 and TRBJ1-4, with D hard to call. This CDR3 has 14 residues. V lost 5 bases, J lost 2 bases, and 9 bases lay in between. CDR1 and CDR2 from the germline V gene are SNHLY and FYNNEI. The CDR3 coding sequence is TGTGCCAGCAGTTATCTCAGCACTAATGAAAAACTGTTTTTT. It specifies CASSYLSTNEKLFF.

The rearrangement uses TRBV18 and TRBJ2-2; D call uncertain. Germline CDR1 and CDR2: KGHSH and LQKENI. The CDR3 covers 14 residues. The V and J ends lost 2 bases and 5 bases respectively, with 9 bases between them. The CDR3 DNA reads TGTGCCAGCTCACCAACACAGCTTACCGGGGAGCTGTTTTTT. This sequence encodes CASSPTQLTGELFF. The whole variable domain, filled in from reference TRBV18 and TRBJ2-2, reads NAGVMQNPRHLVRRRGQEARLRCSPMKGHSHVYWYRQLPEEGLKFMVYLQKENIIDESGMPKERFSAEFPKEGPSILRIQQVVRGDSAAYFCASSPTQLTGELFFGEGSRLTVL.

This CDR3 reads CSVEDPGNPLEAFF. The DNA for the CDR3 is TGCAGCGTTGAAGATCCGGGTAATCCGCTAGAAGCTTTCTTT. This sequence joins TRBV29-1 and TRBJ1-1, with no clear D. The V and J ends lost 0 bases and 8 bases respectively, with 16 bases between them. The CDR3 loop spans 14 amino acids. Looked up from germline, CDR1 is SQVTM and CDR2 is ANQGSEA.

V gene TRBV5-6 combines with J gene TRBJ1-2; 9 bases line up with TRBD1. The CDR3 length is 14 residues. V was clipped by 5 bases and J by 8 bases; unmatched bases: 10. Germline CDR1 is SGHDT and CDR2 is YYEEEE. The CDR3 sequence: CASRTGTGLYGYTF. In nucleotides, the CDR3 is TGTGCCAGCAGGACCGGGACAGGGCTTTACGGCTACACCTTC.

This chain connects TRBV5-4 to TRBJ1-5, with no clear D. The germline CDR1 and CDR2 sequences are SGHNT and YYREEE (reference sequence). The V gene lost 3 bases and the J gene lost 1 base, with 8 bases spanning the gap. The CDR3 has 14 amino acids. For the CDR3, the DNA is TGTGCCAGCAGCTCGGACCCAAGCAATCAGCCCCAGCATTTT. Its translation: CASSSDPSNQPQHF.

Here the CDR3 reads CASSEMDRGNEKLFF. The DNA for the CDR3 is TGTGCCAGCAGTGAGATGGACAGGGGAAATGAAAAACTGTTTTTT. The chain links TRBV6-1 to TRBJ1-4; 9 positions match TRBD1. CDR3 length: 15 residues. V shed 3 bases, J shed 5 bases, and the junction held 4 bases outside the gene matches. CDR1 and CDR2 from the germline V gene are MNHNS and SASEGT.